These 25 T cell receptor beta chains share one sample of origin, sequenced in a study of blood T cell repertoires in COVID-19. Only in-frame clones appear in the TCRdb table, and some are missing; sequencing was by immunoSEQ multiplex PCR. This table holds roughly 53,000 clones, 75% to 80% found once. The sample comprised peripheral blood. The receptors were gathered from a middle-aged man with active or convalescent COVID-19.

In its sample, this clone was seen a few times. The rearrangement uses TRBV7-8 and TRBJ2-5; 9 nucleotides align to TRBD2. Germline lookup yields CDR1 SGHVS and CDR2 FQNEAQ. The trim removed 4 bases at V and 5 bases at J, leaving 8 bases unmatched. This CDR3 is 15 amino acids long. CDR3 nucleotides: TGTGCCAGCAGCTATGTCGCGGGGGGGCGGGAGACCCAGTACTTC. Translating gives CASSYVAGGRETQYF.

CDR3 loop: CASSHYGTDRDPTDTQYF. Written as DNA, the CDR3 is TGTGCCAGCAGCCATTACGGGACAGACCGGGACCCCACAGATACGCAGTATTTT. The chain couples TRBV3-1 (or the pseudogene TRBV3-2) to TRBJ2-3; 7 bases line up with TRBD1. The CDR3 contains 18 residues. V trimming: 3 bases; J trimming: 2 bases; junction bases outside the gene matches: 14. The V gene's germline CDR1 is LGHDT and CDR2 YNNKEL (reference sequence).

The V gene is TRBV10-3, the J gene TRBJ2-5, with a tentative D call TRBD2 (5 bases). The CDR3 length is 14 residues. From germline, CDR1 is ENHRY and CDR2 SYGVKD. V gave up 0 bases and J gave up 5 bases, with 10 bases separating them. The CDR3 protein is CAISESLAGETQYF. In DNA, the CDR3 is TGTGCCATCAGTGAGTCCCTAGCTGGGGAGACCCAGTACTTC.

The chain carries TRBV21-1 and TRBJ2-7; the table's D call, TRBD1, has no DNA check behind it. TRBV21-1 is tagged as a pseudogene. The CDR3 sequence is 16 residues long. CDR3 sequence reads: CASSKAGDREINEQYF. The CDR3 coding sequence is TGTGCCAGCAGCAAAGCGGGGGACAGGGAAATAAACGAGCAGTACTTC.

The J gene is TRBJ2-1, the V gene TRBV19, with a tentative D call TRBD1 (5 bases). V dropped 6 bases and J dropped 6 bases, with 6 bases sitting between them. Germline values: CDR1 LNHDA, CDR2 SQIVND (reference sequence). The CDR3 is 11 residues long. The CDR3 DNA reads TGTGCCAGTAGCAGGGTCAATGAGCAGTTCTTC. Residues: CASSRVNEQFF.

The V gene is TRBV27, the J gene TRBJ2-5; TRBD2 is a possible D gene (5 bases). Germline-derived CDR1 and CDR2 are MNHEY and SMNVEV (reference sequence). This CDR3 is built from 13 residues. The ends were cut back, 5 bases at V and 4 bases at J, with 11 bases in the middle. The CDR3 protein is CASSTGDSETQYF. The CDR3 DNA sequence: TGTGCCAGCAGTACCGGGGATTCAGAGACCCAGTACTTC.

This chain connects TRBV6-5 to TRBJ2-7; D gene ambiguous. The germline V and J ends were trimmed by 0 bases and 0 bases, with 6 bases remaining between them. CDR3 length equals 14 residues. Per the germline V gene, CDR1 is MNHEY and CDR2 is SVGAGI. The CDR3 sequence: CASSYSPGSYEQYF. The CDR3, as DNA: TGTGCCAGCAGTTACTCTCCCGGCTCCTACGAGCAGTACTTC.

As DNA, the CDR3 is TGCGCCAGCACAGGGGGTAATCAGCCCCAGCATTTT. It encodes CASTGGNQPQHF. The chain employs TRBV5-1 and TRBJ1-5, with 7 bases that match TRBD1. This CDR3 comprises 12 residues. Germline CDR1 and CDR2: SGHRS and YFSETQ. The trim removed 6 bases at V and 4 bases at J, leaving 1 base unmatched.

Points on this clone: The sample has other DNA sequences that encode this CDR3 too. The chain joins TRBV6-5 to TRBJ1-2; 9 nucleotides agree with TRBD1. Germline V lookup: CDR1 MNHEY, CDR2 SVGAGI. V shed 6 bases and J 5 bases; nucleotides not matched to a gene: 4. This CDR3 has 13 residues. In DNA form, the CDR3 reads TGTGCCAGCAGACCCGGACAGGGGTATGGCTACACCTTC. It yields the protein CASRPGQGYGYTF.

Here the CDR3 reads CSFSGDHYEQYF. The CDR3 coding sequence is TGCAGCTTTTCAGGGGACCACTACGAGCAGTACTTC. This rearrangement joins TRBV29-1 to TRBJ2-7; tentatively, D is TRBD1 (6 bases). In germline, CDR1 is SQVTM, CDR2 ANQGSEA. Trimming removed 8 bases at V and 3 bases at J, with 14 bases between. The CDR3 has 12 amino acids.

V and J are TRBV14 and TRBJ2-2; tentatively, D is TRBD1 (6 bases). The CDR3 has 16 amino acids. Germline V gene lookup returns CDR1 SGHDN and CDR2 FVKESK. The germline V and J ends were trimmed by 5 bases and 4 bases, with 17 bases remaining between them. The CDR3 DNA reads TGTGCCAGCAGCTTAAATACAGGGTTGAGCACCGGGGAGCTGTTTTTT. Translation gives CASSLNTGLSTGELFF.

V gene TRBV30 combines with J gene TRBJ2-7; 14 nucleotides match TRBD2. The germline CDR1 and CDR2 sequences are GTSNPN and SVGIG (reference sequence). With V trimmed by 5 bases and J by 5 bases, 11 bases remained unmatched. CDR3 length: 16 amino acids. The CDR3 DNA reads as TGTGCCTGGGTTCCGGGACTAGCGGGAGTTTTCAACGAGCAGTACTTC. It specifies CAWVPGLAGVFNEQYF.

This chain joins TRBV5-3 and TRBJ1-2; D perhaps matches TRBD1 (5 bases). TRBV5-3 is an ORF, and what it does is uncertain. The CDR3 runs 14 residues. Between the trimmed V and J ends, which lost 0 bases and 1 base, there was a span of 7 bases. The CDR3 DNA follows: TGTGCCAGAAGCTTGGACAGGAGTAACTATGGCTACACCTTC. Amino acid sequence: CARSLDRSNYGYTF.

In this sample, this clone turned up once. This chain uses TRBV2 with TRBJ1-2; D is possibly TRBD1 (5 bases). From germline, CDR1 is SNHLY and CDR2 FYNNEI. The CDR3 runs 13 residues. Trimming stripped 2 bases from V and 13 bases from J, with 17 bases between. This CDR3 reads CASSEIGGTVSTF. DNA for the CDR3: TGTGCCAGCAGTGAAATAGGAGGGACGGTTTCCACCTTC.

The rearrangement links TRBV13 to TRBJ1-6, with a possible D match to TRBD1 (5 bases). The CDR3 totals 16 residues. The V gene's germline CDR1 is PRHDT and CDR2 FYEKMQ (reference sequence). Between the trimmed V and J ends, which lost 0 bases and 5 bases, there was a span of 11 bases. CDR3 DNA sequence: TGTGCCAGCAGCTTAGGCCTGGGGGGAAATAATTCACCCCTCCACTTT. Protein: CASSLGLGGNNSPLHF.

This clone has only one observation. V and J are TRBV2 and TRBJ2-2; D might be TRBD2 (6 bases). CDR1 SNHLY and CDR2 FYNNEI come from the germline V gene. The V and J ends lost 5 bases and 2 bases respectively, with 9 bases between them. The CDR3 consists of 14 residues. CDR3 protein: CASSRDSNTGELFF. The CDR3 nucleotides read TGTGCCAGCAGTCGGGACTCCAACACCGGGGAGCTGTTTTTT. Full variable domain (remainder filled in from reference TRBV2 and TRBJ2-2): EPEVTQTPSHQVTQMGQEVILRCVPISNHLYFYWYRQILGQKVEFLVSFYNNEISEKSEIFDDQFSVERPDGSNFTLKIRSTKLEDSAMYFCASSRDSNTGELFFGEGSRLTVL.

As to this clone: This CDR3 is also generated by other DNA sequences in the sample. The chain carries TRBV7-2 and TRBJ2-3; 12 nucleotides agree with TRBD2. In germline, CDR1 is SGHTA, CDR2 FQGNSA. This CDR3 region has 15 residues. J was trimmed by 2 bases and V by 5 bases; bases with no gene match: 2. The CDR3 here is CASSRTSGNTDTQYF. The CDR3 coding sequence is TGTGCCAGCAGCCGGACTAGCGGGAACACAGATACGCAGTATTTT.

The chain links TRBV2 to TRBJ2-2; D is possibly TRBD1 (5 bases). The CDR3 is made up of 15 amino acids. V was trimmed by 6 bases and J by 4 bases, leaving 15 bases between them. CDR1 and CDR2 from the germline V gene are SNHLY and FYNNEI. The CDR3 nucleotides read TGTGCCAGCAGGGCGACAGCTTCTGGCACCGGGGAGCTGTTTTTT. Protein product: CASRATASGTGELFF.

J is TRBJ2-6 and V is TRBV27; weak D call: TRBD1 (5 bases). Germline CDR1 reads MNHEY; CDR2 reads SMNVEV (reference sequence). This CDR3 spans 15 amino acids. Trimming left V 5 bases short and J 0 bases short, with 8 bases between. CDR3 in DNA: TGTGCCAGCAGTCCAGACAGCTCTGGGGCCAACGTCCTGACTTTC. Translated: CASSPDSSGANVLTF.

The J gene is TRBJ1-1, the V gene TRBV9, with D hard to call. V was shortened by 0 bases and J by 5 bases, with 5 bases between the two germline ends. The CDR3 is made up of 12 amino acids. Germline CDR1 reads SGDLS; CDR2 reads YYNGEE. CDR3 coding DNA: TGTGCCAGCAGCGTAGTTCAGACTGAAGCTTTCTTT. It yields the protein CASSVVQTEAFF.

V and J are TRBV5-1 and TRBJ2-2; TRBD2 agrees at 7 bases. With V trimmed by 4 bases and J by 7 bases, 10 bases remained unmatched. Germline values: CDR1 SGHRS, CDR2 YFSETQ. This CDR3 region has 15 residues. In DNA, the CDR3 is TGCGCCAGCAGCCCTGGAGCGGGGAAGGGCGGGGAGCTGTTTTTT. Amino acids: CASSPGAGKGGELFF.

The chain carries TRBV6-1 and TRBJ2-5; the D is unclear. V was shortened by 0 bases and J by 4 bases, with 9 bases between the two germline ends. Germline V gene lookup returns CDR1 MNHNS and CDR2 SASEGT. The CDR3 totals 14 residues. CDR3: CASSEARRGETQYF. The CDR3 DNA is TGTGCCAGCAGTGAAGCGCGGAGAGGAGAGACCCAGTACTTC.

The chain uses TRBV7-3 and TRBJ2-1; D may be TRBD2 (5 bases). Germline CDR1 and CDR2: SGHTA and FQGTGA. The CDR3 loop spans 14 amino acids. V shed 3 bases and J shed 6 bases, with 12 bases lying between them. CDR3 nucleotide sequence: TGTGCCAGCAGCTTTTTAGCGCAAAGCAATGAGCAGTTCTTC. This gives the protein CASSFLAQSNEQFF.

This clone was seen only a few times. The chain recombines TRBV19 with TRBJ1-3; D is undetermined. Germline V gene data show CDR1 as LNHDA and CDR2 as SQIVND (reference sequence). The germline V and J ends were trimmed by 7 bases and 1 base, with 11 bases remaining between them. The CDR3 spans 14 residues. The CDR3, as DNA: TGTGCCAGTAACCGTGGAGGGTCTGGAAACACCATATATTTT. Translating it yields CASNRGGSGNTIYF.

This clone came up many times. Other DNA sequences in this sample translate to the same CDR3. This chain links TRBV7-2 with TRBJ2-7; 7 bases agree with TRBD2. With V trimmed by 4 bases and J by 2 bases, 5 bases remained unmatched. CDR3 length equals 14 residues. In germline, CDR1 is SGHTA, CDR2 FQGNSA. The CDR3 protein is CASSSPGGTYEQYF. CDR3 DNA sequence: TGTGCCAGCAGCTCTCCGGGGGGAACCTACGAGCAGTACTTC.